These T cell receptor beta chains were read from a single sample in a study of blood T cells in healthy people across ages. TCRdb reprocessed the 5' RACE reads with MiXCR, giving one entry per CDR3 protein. The sample lists 550,000 to 600,000 distinct CDR3 sequences, around 48% occurring once. The source material was blood. These receptors all stem from a man older than 75 in good health. CDR3s include the opening cysteine and the closing phenylalanine or tryptophan. The D gene is left open where the match is weak. Rows may omit the clone size; those that give it use once, few, many or a size class.

TRBJ2-7 16 TRBV4-2 - - TGTGCCAGCAGCCAAAACCAGAGCGATACGGCCTACGAGCAGTACTTC CASSQNQSDTAYEQYF
TRBJ1-6 16 TRBV5-1 - - TGCGCCAGCAGCTTGGCCAGCGGGGGAGGAAATTCACCCCTCCACTTT CASSLASGGGNSPLHF
TRBJ2-1 14 TRBV20-1 TRBD2 once TGCAGTGCTAGAGGCGGGACTAGCAGGGAGACCCAGTTCTTC CSARGGTSRETQFF
TRBJ2-7 11 TRBV20-1 - - TGCAGTGCTATTCTCTCCTACGAGCAGTACTTC CSAILSYEQYF
TRBJ1-5 16 TRBV28 - once TGTGCCAGCAGCATCCGCCTTGACAGACTCAATCAGCCCCAGCATTTT CASSIRLDRLNQPQHF
TRBJ2-3 14 TRBV6-5 - many TGTGCCAGCAGTAAAGCGGCGCTCACAGATACGCAGTATTTT CASSKAALTDTQYF
TRBJ2-1 16 TRBV7-2 - - TGTGCCAGCAGCTTAATTGGGGGAGGCTCCTACAATGAGCAGTTCTTC CASSLIGGGSYNEQFF
TRBJ2-7 13 TRBV6-5 - - TGTGCCAGCAGGGGTCCAGGGGCCTACGAGCAGTACTTC CASRGPGAYEQYF
TRBJ2-1 18 TRBV20-1 TRBD2 - TGCAGTGCTGACGCAGGACTAGCGGGGGCCAGCTCCTACAATGAGCAGTTCTTC CSADAGLAGASSYNEQFF
TRBJ2-1 16 TRBV20-1 - few TGCAGTGCTCGAAGTATCGGGCAGGGGATTCGGGATGAGCAGTTCTTC CSARSIGQGIRDEQFF
TRBJ1-5 13 TRBV2 - - TGTGCCAGCAAGGAGGGGGGCAATCAGCCCCAGCATTTT CASKEGGNQPQHF
TRBJ2-5 12 TRBV6-6 - many TGTGCCAGCAGTTACTCGAGGGAGACCCAGTACTTC CASSYSRETQYF
TRBJ2-1 12 TRBV7-2 - few TGTGCCAGCAGCTTAGCAAGAGATGAGCAGTTCTTC CASSLARDEQFF
TRBJ2-5 20 TRBV7-8 TRBD2 - TGTGCCAGCAGCCGGTTTGGGGGACGCTCAGCGGGAGTCGGTTTCAATGAGCAGTACTTC CASSRFGGRSAGVGFNEQYF
TRBJ2-7 14 TRBV9 - - TGTGCCAGCAGCCCCCGATTGACAGGCTACGAGCAGTACTTC CASSPRLTGYEQYF
TRBJ2-1 14 TRBV29-1 TRBD2 - TGCAGCGCCCCTGGGGCGGGGGGATACAATGAGCAGTTCTTC CSAPGAGGYNEQFF
TRBJ1-4 15 TRBV29-1 - few TGCAGCGTTGAAGATCGGACCGGGCTTGTTGAAAAACTGTTTTTT CSVEDRTGLVEKLFF
TRBJ2-1 14 TRBV7-9 - few TGTGCCAGCAGCTTTAGGGGTGGGCACAATGAGCAGTTCTTC CASSFRGGHNEQFF
TRBJ2-1 15 TRBV5-1 - - TGCGCCAGCAGCTTGGGAGGGACGAACCGCGATGAGCAGTTCTTC CASSLGGTNRDEQFF
TRBJ1-6 14 TRBV5-1 - - TGCGCCAGCAGCGTAGGTGATCGGGGATCACCCCTCCACTTT CASSVGDRGSPLHF
TRBJ1-1 15 TRBV10-3 - - TGTGCCATCAGTGAAAGTGCACAGGGAAACACTGAAGCTTTCTTT CAISESAQGNTEAFF
TRBJ1-6 18 TRBV15 TRBD1 - TGTGCCACCAGCAGAGATATGTTTCGAGCAGGGGGGAATTCACCCCTCCACTTT CATSRDMFRAGGNSPLHF
TRBJ2-1 16 TRBV7-6 TRBD2 few TGTGCCAGCAGCCTTAAAAGGACTAGCGATCGTGATGAGCAGTTCTTC CASSLKRTSDRDEQFF
TRBJ2-1 14 TRBV29-1 - many TGCAGCGTTGAGGTCCCGACAAGCCCCAATGAGCAGTTCTTC CSVEVPTSPNEQFF
TRBJ2-5 13 TRBV20-1 - - TGCAGTGCTAGAGATGTCGCGAAAGAGACCCAGTACTTC CSARDVAKETQYF
TRBJ2-5 13 TRBV12-3/TRBV12-4 - - TGTGCCAGCAGTTACCGACGCGGATCGACCCAGTACTTC CASSYRRGSTQYF
TRBJ2-3 16 TRBV29-1 TRBD2 - TGCAGCCTAAAGGGACTAGCGGGGAGTAACACAGATACGCAGTATTTT CSLKGLAGSNTDTQYF
TRBJ2-3 14 TRBV6-6 - many TGTGCCAGCAGTTACGGACCTCTCACAGATACGCAGTATTTT CASSYGPLTDTQYF
TRBJ2-6 16 TRBV5-1 - once TGCGCCAGCAGCTTGCAAGTGGGGACTGGGGCCAACGTCCTGACTTTC CASSLQVGTGANVLTF
TRBJ2-3 15 TRBV29-1 TRBD2 - TGCAGCGTTGAGGACCTAAGCGGGAGAGAGGATACGCAGTATTTT CSVEDLSGREDTQYF
TRBJ2-1 12 TRBV20-1 - - TGCAGTGCCCCCGCCCAGGGGAATGAGCAGTTCTTC CSAPAQGNEQFF
TRBJ2-7 14 TRBV7-2 TRBD2 - TGTGCCAGCAGCCTTAGCGGGGCCGACTACGAGCAGTACTTC CASSLSGADYEQYF
TRBJ2-3 16 TRBV5-1 - few TGCGCCAGCAGCTTGGTGACGGGCGATAGCACAGATACGCAGTATTTT CASSLVTGDSTDTQYF
TRBJ2-6 17 TRBV3-1 - - TGTGCCAGCAGCCAAGATTGGACAGAGACTGGGGCCAACGTCCTGACTTTC CASSQDWTETGANVLTF
TRBJ2-2 15 TRBV5-1 - - TGCGCCAGCAGCTCCAGGGGCCAGAACACCGGGGAGCTGTTTTTT CASSSRGQNTGELFF
TRBJ2-7 15 TRBV20-1 TRBD1 few TGCAGTGCTAGAGCCCCGACAGGGGGCGAATACGAGCAGTACTTC CSARAPTGGEYEQYF
TRBJ1-6 18 TRBV27 TRBD1 - TGTGCCACCAGCAGGACCGGACAGGGAGGCTCCTATAATTCACCCCTCCACTTT CATSRTGQGGSYNSPLHF
TRBJ2-4 17 TRBV30 TRBD1 - TGTGCCTGGAGGACGGGACAGGGGCTGTCCACCAAAAACATTCAGTACTTC CAWRTGQGLSTKNIQYF
TRBJ2-1 12 TRBV7-2 - - TGTGCCAGCAGCTTGGCGGAGACTAGTCTGTTCTTC CASSLAETSLFF
TRBJ2-1 18 TRBV14 TRBD2 - TGTGCCAGCAGCCAAGTAGGGAGACTAGCGGCCTCCTACAATGAGCAGTTCTTC CASSQVGRLAASYNEQFF
TRBJ1-4 15 TRBV27 TRBD1 few TGTGCCAGCGCTAAACAGGGGGCTTTGAATGAAAAACTGTTTTTT CASAKQGALNEKLFF
TRBJ1-4 20 TRBV15 - - TGTGCCACCAGCAGAGATGGCTTACAGGGTCCTGTTGCAACTAATGAAAAACTGTTTTTT CATSRDGLQGPVATNEKLFF
TRBJ1-6 15 TRBV7-2 TRBD1 few TGTGCCAGCAGCGCTCCGGGACAGGGCCGTTCACCCCTCCACTTT CASSAPGQGRSPLHF
TRBJ2-5 17 TRBV5-1 TRBD2 few TGCGCCAGCAGCTTGGTCACTAGCGCCGGCCTCATCGAGACCCAGTACTTC CASSLVTSAGLIETQYF
TRBJ2-1 16 TRBV6-5 TRBD2 many TGTGCCAGCAGTTACGTGTTACTAGCGGGAGCCGATGAGCAGTTCTTC CASSYVLLAGADEQFF
TRBJ1-1 15 TRBV7-6 - - TGTGCCAGCAGCTCCTCGCCGGTTATGAACACTGAAGCTTTCTTT CASSSSPVMNTEAFF
TRBJ2-3 18 TRBV4-2 TRBD2 - TGTGCCAGCAGCCAACAACCTGGGGGGGACGTTAGCACAGATACGCAGTATTTT CASSQQPGGDVSTDTQYF
TRBJ2-7 15 TRBV27 TRBD1 - TGTGCCAGCAGTCTCCGACAGGGTAGCTCCTACGAGCAGTACTTC CASSLRQGSSYEQYF
TRBJ1-2 12 TRBV6-2/TRBV6-3 - - TGTGCCAGCAGTTACCCCCACGATGGCTACACCTTC CASSYPHDGYTF
TRBJ2-7 12 TRBV10-3 - - TGTGCCATCAGTGAAAGGGGGGGCGAGCAGTACTTC CAISERGGEQYF
TRBJ2-3 13 TRBV24-1 TRBD1 - TGTGCCACCGGGGACAGAAGCACAGATACGCAGTATTTT CATGDRSTDTQYF
TRBJ1-1 12 TRBV10-3 - - TGTGCCATCAGTGAGGGGGTTACTGAAGCTTTCTTT CAISEGVTEAFF
TRBJ2-3 15 TRBV4-3 - - TGCGCCAGCAGCCTTCATCGCGGCGGGGCAGATACGCAGTATTTT CASSLHRGGADTQYF
TRBJ1-1 13 TRBV20-1 - - TGCAGTGCTAGAGGTCGGCGGGGGGCTGAAGCTTTCTTT CSARGRRGAEAFF
TRBJ1-4 16 TRBV7-9 - many TGTGCCAGCACAACCTCAGGGCCATGGGACGTTGAAAAACTGTTTTTT CASTTSGPWDVEKLFF